This T cell receptor (beta chain) was identified during a study of blood T cell repertoires in COVID-19. Looking at the study overall: COVID-19 samples, acute and convalescent, were from the United States, Italy and Spain.

This CDR3 contains 16 residues. Germline CDR1 KGHDR, CDR2 SFDVKD. The J segment lost 3 bases and the V segment lost 4 bases, leaving 9 bases of the junction unmatched. TCRdb's table, derived via immunoSEQ multiplex PCR, lists solely in-frame clones and lacks some. The sample yields under 300,000 clones, 88% seen once. Sequencing was performed on PBMCs or T cells enriched from blood (not recorded which). This sequence originates from a woman aged 45-65 years who had recovered from COVID-19. The chain joins TRBV24-1 to TRBJ2-5; 8 nucleotides match TRBD1. The CDR3 bases are TGTGCCACCAGTGACCCGACAGGGGATGTAGAAGAGACCCAGTACTTC. Its protein is CATSDPTGDVEETQYF.